These T cell receptor beta chains were read from a single sample in a study of blood T cell repertoires in COVID-19. TCRdb's table, derived via immunoSEQ multiplex PCR, lists solely in-frame clones and lacks some. Among 250,000 or so clones listed, almost 85% were seen once. The specimen was peripheral blood. These receptors all stem from a man in his fifties with acute or convalescent COVID-19. CDR3s include the opening cysteine and the closing phenylalanine or tryptophan. A D gene is named only where the DNA matches it firmly. Not every row has a clone size; where given, it reads once, few, many or a size class.

CDR3	DNA	V	J	size	D
CASSYSQIQETQYF	TGTGCCAGCAGTTACAGTCAGATTCAAGAGACCCAGTACTTC	TRBV6-5	TRBJ2-5	NA	NA
CATSESGREAFF	TGTGCCACCAGTGAAAGCGGCAGAGAAGCTTTCTTT	TRBV24-1	TRBJ1-1	NA	NA
CASSEGTGRKHNEQFF	TGTGCCAGCAGTGAAGGTACGGGAAGAAAACACAATGAGCAGTTCTTC	TRBV25-1	TRBJ2-1	few	NA
CASSLRGPEAFF	TGCGCCAGCAGCTTGAGGGGCCCTGAAGCTTTCTTT	TRBV5-1	TRBJ1-1	NA	NA
CASSLDLGGTGAGAFF	TGCGCCAGCAGCTTGGATTTGGGCGGAACAGGGGCCGGGGCTTTCTTT	TRBV5-1	TRBJ1-1	NA	TRBD1
CASSPPNRGVTEAFF	TGTGCCAGCAGCCCACCGAACAGGGGTGTCACTGAAGCTTTCTTT	TRBV5-5	TRBJ1-1	NA	TRBD1
CASRSTGWETQYF	TGTGCCAGCAGATCTACCGGGTGGGAGACCCAGTACTTC	TRBV7-9	TRBJ2-5	NA	NA
CASSLEAGVGELFF	TGTGCCAGCAGCTTAGAAGCGGGGGTCGGGGAGCTGTTTTTT	TRBV11-3	TRBJ2-2	NA	TRBD2
CAISEPGQGASTEAFF	TGTGCCATCAGTGAGCCCGGACAGGGGGCAAGTACTGAAGCTTTCTTT	TRBV10-3	TRBJ1-1	NA	TRBD1
CASSLPSGQGTYEQYF	TGTGCCAGCAGTTTACCCTCGGGACAGGGGACCTACGAGCAGTACTTC	TRBV27	TRBJ2-7	NA	TRBD1
CASGQGRETQYF	TGTGCCAGCGGCCAGGGTCGGGAGACCCAGTACTTC	TRBV12-3/TRBV12-4	TRBJ2-5	NA	NA
CATWTGATNEKLFF	TGTGCCACGTGGACAGGGGCAACTAATGAAAAACTGTTTTTT	TRBV10-3	TRBJ1-4	NA	TRBD1
CASSLTGTGIGEQYF	TGTGCCAGCTCACTCACCGGGACAGGGATAGGCGAGCAGTACTTC	TRBV18	TRBJ2-7	NA	TRBD1
CASRDWTQETQYF	TGTGCCAGCAGGGACTGGACCCAAGAGACCCAGTACTTC	TRBV6-5	TRBJ2-5	NA	NA
CASSGYEQYF	TGTGCCAGCAGCGGCTACGAGCAGTACTTC	TRBV2	TRBJ2-7	NA	NA
CASSLPPLGGGGYTF	TGTGCCAGCAGCTTACCTCCCTTGGGGGGTGGGGGCTACACCTTC	TRBV7-2	TRBJ1-2	NA	NA
CATSDPGEEQFF	TGTGCCACCAGTGACCCAGGGGAGGAGCAGTTCTTC	TRBV24-1	TRBJ2-1	NA	NA
CASSPEPLTPVRNTEAFF	TGTGCCAGCAGCCCCGAGCCTCTCACTCCCGTGCGGAACACTGAAGCTTTCTTT	TRBV7-3	TRBJ1-1	few	NA
CASSLRDRVTEAFF	TGTGCCAGCAGTTTGCGGGACAGGGTCACTGAAGCTTTCTTT	TRBV28	TRBJ1-1	NA	TRBD1
CASSERRAGANVLTF	TGTGCCAGCAGTGAAAGGAGGGCTGGGGCCAACGTCCTGACTTTC	TRBV6-1	TRBJ2-6	once	NA
CASSPNLDMMNTEAFF	TGTGCCAGCAGCCCAAACCTTGACATGATGAACACTGAAGCTTTCTTT	TRBV13	TRBJ1-1	NA	NA
CASSTGQGDGYTF	TGTGCCAGCAGCACGGGACAGGGGGATGGCTACACCTTC	TRBV7-3	TRBJ1-2	once	TRBD1
CASSGQYNEQFF	TGTGCCAGCAGCGGCCAATACAATGAGCAGTTCTTC	TRBV7-6	TRBJ2-1	NA	NA
CASSLWTSGYNEQFF	TGTGCCAGCAGCTTATGGACTAGCGGTTACAATGAGCAGTTCTTC	TRBV5-5	TRBJ2-1	NA	TRBD2
CASSPFYGENTEAFF	TGTGCCAGCAGCCCCTTTTACGGGGAGAACACTGAAGCTTTCTTT	TRBV3-1/TRBV3-2	TRBJ1-1	NA	NA
CASSLMTGYHTGELFF	TGTGCCAGCAGCTTAATGACAGGGTATCACACCGGGGAGCTGTTTTTT	TRBV5-4	TRBJ2-2	once	TRBD1
CASSEGHSGEKLFF	TGTGCCAGCAGTGAAGGGCACAGCGGGGAAAAACTGTTTTTT	TRBV2	TRBJ1-4	NA	NA
CASSMGGVNSPLHF	TGTGCCAGCAGCATGGGGGGAGTCAATTCACCCCTCCACTTT	TRBV7-3	TRBJ1-6	NA	NA
CASSPGSEGTEKLFF	TGTGCCAGCTCACCGGGGTCTGAGGGTACGGAAAAACTGTTTTTT	TRBV18	TRBJ1-4	NA	NA
CASSEQGAGEKLFF	TGTGCCAGCAGTGAACAGGGGGCCGGGGAAAAACTGTTTTTT	TRBV2	TRBJ1-4	NA	TRBD1
CASSHGTGYGYTF	TGCGCCAGCAGCCACGGGACAGGCTATGGCTACACCTTC	TRBV4-1	TRBJ1-2	NA	TRBD1
CASSEGGSNTGELFF	TGCGCCAGCAGTGAGGGGGGGAGTAACACCGGGGAGCTGTTTTTT	TRBV10-1	TRBJ2-2	NA	NA
CASSSRQGEGSAFF	TGTGCCAGCTCATCTCGACAGGGGGAGGGTTCAGCTTTCTTT	TRBV18	TRBJ1-1	NA	TRBD1
CASSLAQSYNEQFF	TGCGCCAGCAGCTTGGCCCAGTCCTACAATGAGCAGTTCTTC	TRBV5-1	TRBJ2-1	once	NA
CASSPDEAQETQYF	TGTGCCAGCAGCCCAGATGAGGCCCAAGAGACCCAGTACTTC	TRBV7-8	TRBJ2-5	NA	NA
CATSDPGHADNEQFF	TGTGCCACCAGTGATCCGGGACACGCTGACAATGAGCAGTTCTTC	TRBV24-1	TRBJ2-1	NA	NA
CASSPLGLAGARGEQFF	TGTGCCAGCAGTCCCCTAGGGCTAGCGGGGGCTAGGGGGGAGCAGTTCTTC	TRBV6-6	TRBJ2-1	NA	TRBD2
CASSLVGAQKFF	TGTGCCAGCAGCTTGGTGGGGGCCCAGAAGTTCTTC	TRBV5-5	TRBJ2-1	NA	NA
CATSRPFEGAIQYF	TGTGCCACCAGCAGACCATTTGAGGGGGCCATTCAGTACTTC	TRBV15	TRBJ2-4	NA	TRBD1
CASSQDTGIGYGYTF	TGCGCCAGCAGCCAAGATACGGGGATCGGCTATGGCTACACCTTC	TRBV4-1	TRBJ1-2	few	NA
CASSLTRNTGELFF	TGTGCCAGCAGTTTAACTAGGAACACCGGGGAGCTGTTTTTT	TRBV27	TRBJ2-2	NA	NA
CASSLAVGISRGASYNEQFF	TGCGCCAGCAGCTTGGCCGTGGGGATTAGTCGGGGGGCATCCTACAATGAGCAGTTCTTC	TRBV5-1	TRBJ2-1	NA	NA
CASTLAGGYNEQFF	TGTGCCAGCACACTAGCGGGAGGCTACAATGAGCAGTTCTTC	TRBV7-9	TRBJ2-1	NA	TRBD2
CARSFLRASGQGAFSNQPQHF	TGTGCCAGAAGCTTCCTTCGGGCGTCGGGACAGGGGGCTTTTAGCAATCAGCCCCAGCATTTT	TRBV5-3	TRBJ1-5	NA	TRBD1
CASSFGTGWNQPQHF	TGTGCCAGCAGCTTCGGGACAGGGTGGAATCAGCCCCAGCATTTT	TRBV7-9	TRBJ1-5	NA	TRBD1
CASSLGGRDTQYF	TGTGCCAGCAGTTTGGGCGGGAGGGATACGCAGTATTTT	TRBV12-3/TRBV12-4	TRBJ2-3	NA	TRBD2
CASSPGLAGGETQYF	TGTGCCAGCAGCCCGGGACTAGCGGGGGGGGAGACCCAGTACTTC	TRBV11-2	TRBJ2-5	NA	TRBD2
CASSHGTALSEAFF	TGTGCCAGCAGCCACGGTACAGCTTTGTCTGAAGCTTTCTTT	TRBV14	TRBJ1-1	NA	NA
CANSGGQGRNEQFF	TGTGCCAACTCCGGAGGACAGGGGAGGAATGAGCAGTTCTTC	TRBV10-3	TRBJ2-1	NA	TRBD1
CASSPPAVRYEQYF	TGTGCCAGCTCACCACCGGCGGTTCGCTACGAGCAGTACTTC	TRBV18	TRBJ2-7	NA	NA
CASSLDRGGPPGGYTF	TGTGCCAGCAGCTTAGACCGGGGTGGGCCCCCAGGCGGCTACACCTTC	TRBV7-2	TRBJ1-2	NA	NA
CASSIWTTGEAFF	TGTGCCAGTAGTATCTGGACGACAGGTGAAGCTTTCTTT	TRBV19	TRBJ1-1	once	NA
CASSLKPGLAAYEQYF	TGTGCCAGCAGTTTGAAGCCGGGACTAGCGGCCTACGAGCAGTACTTC	TRBV27	TRBJ2-7	once	TRBD2
CASTLRGGLNYEQYF	TGTGCCAGCACCCTACGAGGGGGTCTTAATTACGAGCAGTACTTC	TRBV11-1	TRBJ2-7	NA	NA
CASRTGNYEQYF	TGTGCCAGCAGGACAGGAAACTACGAGCAGTACTTC	TRBV12-3/TRBV12-4	TRBJ2-7	NA	NA
CAWNRDRNEKLFF	TGTGCCTGGAACCGGGACAGAAACGAAAAACTGTTTTTT	TRBV30	TRBJ1-4	NA	TRBD1
CATGFAGVHEQYF	TGTGCCACCGGATTTGCGGGAGTCCACGAGCAGTACTTC	TRBV6-5	TRBJ2-7	NA	TRBD2
CAISGSGTGGLYEQYF	TGTGCCATCAGTGGGTCCGGGACAGGAGGTCTCTACGAGCAGTACTTC	TRBV10-3	TRBJ2-7	NA	TRBD1
CASSTQSNTEAFF	TGTGCCAGCAGCACCCAGTCGAACACTGAAGCTTTCTTT	TRBV7-2	TRBJ1-1	NA	NA